This TCR beta chain was observed in a study of tumor and adjacent non-tumor tissue in lung cancer. Study-wide findings and caveats: In normal lung, the top 100 clones were significantly more dominant than in tumor.

The library came from three nested PCR rounds adapted from ARM-PCR protocols. TCRdb called the multiplex PCR reads again in MiXCR, with one record for every CDR3 protein. The sample has 70,000 to 80,000 distinct CDR3 sequences, just under 75% seen once. No cell sorting was done before RNA was extracted from the tissue. Remarks on this clonotype: The antigen remains unidentified. At one end, the junction sequence differs from germline, possibly due to a read error.

Sequenced input: lung tumor tissue. This clonotype was sampled from a woman between 35 and 50 years old with non-small cell lung cancer.

The CDR3 DNA follows: TGCAGCGTTGAAGCTGGCTTAAGCTCCGGGGAGCTGTTTTTC. Translation: CSVEAGLSSGELFF. The rearrangement joins TRBV29-1 to TRBJ2-2, with D tentatively TRBD2 (5 bases). Per the germline V gene, CDR1 is SQVTM and CDR2 is ANQGSEA. The CDR3 extends over 14 amino acids.